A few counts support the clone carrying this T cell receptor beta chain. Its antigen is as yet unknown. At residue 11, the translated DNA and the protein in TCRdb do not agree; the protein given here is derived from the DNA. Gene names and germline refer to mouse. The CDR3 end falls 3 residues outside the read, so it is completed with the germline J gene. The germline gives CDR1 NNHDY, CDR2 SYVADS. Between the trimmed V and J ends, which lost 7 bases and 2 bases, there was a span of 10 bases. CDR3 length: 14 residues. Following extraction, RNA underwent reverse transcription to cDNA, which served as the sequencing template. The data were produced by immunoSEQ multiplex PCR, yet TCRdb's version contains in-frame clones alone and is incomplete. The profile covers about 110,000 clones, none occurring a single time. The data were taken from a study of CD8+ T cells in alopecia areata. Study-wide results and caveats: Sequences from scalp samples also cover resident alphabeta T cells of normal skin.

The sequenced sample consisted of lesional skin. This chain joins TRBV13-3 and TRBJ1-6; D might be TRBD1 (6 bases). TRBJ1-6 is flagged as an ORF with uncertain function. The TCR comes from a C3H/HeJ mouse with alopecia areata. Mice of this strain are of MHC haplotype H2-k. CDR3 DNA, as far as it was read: TGTGCCAGCCGCCAGGGGACCTATAATTCGCCC. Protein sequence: CASRQGTYNSP. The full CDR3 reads CASRQGTYNSPLYF.